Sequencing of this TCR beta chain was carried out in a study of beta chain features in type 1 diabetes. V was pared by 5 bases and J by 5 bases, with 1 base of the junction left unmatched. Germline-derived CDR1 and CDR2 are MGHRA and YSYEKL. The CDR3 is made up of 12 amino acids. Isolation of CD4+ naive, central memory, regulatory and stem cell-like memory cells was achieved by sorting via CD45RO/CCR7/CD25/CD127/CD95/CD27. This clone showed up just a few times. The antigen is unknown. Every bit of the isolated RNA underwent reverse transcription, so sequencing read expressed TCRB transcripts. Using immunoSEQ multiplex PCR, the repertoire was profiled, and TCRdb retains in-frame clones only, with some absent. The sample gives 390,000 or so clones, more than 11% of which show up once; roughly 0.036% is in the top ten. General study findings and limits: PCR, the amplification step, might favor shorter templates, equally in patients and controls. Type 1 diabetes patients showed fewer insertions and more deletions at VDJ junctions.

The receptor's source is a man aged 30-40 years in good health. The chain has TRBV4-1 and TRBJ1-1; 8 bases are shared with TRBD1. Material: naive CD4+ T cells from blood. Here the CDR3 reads CASSDRGTEAFF. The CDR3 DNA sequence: TGCGCCAGCAGCGACAGGGGTACTGAAGCTTTCTTT.